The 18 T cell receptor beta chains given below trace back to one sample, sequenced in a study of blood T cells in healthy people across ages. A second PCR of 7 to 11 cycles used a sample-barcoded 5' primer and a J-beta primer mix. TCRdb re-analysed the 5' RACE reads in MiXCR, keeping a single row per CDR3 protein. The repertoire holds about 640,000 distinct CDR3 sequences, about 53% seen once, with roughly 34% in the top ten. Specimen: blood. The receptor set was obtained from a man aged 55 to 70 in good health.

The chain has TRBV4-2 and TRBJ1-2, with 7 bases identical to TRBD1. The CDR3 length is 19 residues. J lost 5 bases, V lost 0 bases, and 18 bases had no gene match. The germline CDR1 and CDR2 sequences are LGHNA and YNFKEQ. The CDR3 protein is CASSQDLVPDRRHRYGYTF. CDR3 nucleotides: TGTGCCAGCAGCCAAGATCTAGTCCCGGACAGGCGCCACCGTTATGGCTACACCTTC.

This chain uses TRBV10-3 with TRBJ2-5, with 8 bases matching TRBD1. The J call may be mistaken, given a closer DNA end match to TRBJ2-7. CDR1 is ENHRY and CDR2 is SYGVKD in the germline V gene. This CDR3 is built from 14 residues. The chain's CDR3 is CAISLGQGRNEQYF. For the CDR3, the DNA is TGTGCCATCAGCCTCGGACAGGGTCGCAACGAGCAGTACTTC.

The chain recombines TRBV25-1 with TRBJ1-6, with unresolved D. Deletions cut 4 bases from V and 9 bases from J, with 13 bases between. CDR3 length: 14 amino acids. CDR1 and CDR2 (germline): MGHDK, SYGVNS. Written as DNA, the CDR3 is TGTGCCAGCAGTGCGATGGAGGTCGCTTCACCCCTCCACTTT. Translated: CASSAMEVASPLHF.

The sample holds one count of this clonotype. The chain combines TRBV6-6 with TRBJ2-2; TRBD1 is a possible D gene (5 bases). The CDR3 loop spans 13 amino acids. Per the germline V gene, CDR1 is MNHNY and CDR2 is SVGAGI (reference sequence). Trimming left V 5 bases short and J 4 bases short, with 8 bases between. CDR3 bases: TGTGCCAGCAGTACGCAGGGCACCGGGGAGCTGTTTTTT. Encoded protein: CASSTQGTGELFF.

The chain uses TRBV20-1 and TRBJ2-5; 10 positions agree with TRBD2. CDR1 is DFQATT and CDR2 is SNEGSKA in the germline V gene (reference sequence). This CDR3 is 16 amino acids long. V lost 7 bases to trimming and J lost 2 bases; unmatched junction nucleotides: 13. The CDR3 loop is CSVRSPSGGQQETQYF. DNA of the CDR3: TGCAGTGTCAGATCCCCTAGCGGGGGACAACAAGAGACCCAGTACTTC.

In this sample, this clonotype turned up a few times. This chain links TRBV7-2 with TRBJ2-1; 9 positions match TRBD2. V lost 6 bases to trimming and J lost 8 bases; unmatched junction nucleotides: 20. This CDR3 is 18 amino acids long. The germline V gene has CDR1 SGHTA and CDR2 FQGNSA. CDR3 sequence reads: CASSLSGGGAYMFHEQFF. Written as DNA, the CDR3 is TGTGCCAGCAGTCTTAGTGGCGGGGGGGCCTATATGTTCCATGAGCAGTTCTTC.

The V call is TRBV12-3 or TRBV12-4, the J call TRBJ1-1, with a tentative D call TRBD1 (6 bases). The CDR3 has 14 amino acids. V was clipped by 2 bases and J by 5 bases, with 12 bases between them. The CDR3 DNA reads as TGTGCCAGCAGTTTAAATCTCCAGGGGACTGAAGCTTTCTTT. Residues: CASSLNLQGTEAFF.

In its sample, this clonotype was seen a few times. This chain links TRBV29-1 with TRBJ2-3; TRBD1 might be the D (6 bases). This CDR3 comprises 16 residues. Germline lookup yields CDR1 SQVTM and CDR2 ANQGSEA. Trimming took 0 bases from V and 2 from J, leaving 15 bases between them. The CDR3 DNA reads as TGCAGCGTTGAAGATCCTACGGGACAACCCACAGATACGCAGTATTTT. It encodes CSVEDPTGQPTDTQYF.

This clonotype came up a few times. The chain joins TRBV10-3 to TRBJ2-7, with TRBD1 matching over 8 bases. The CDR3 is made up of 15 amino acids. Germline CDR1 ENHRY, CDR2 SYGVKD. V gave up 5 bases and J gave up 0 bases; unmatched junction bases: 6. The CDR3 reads CAISSRTGSSYEQYF. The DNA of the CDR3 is TGTGCCATCAGTTCCAGGACAGGGAGCTCCTACGAGCAGTACTTC.

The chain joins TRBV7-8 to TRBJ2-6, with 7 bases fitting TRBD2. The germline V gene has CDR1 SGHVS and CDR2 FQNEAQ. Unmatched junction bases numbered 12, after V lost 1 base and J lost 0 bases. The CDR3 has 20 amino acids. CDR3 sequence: CASSLGSVWGGDSGANVLTF. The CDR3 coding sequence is TGTGCCAGCAGCTTAGGGAGCGTTTGGGGGGGAGACTCTGGGGCCAACGTCCTGACTTTC.

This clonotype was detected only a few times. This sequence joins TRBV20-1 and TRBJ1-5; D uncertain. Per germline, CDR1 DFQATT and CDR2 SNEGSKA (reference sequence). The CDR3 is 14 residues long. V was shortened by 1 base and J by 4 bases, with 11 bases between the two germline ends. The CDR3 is CSARGDGGNQPQHF. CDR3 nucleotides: TGCAGTGCTAGAGGAGACGGCGGTAATCAGCCCCAGCATTTT.

As DNA, the CDR3 is TGTGCCAGCAGTGGCGGACTAGCGGGGATATTTTGGGATGAGCAGTTCTTC. Translating gives CASSGGLAGIFWDEQFF. This rearrangement joins TRBV6-2 or TRBV6-3 to TRBJ2-1; 12 nucleotides match TRBD2. The germline CDR1 and CDR2 sequences are MNHEY and SVGEGT. V lost 5 bases, J lost 8 bases, and 13 bases stayed unmatched. There are 17 residues in the CDR3.

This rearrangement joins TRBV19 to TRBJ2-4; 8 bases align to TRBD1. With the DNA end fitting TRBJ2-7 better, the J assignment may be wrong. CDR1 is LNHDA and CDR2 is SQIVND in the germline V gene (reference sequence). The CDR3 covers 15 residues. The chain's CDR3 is CASSIWVTGVNEQYF. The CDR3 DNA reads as TGTGCCAGTAGTATCTGGGTGACAGGGGTCAACGAGCAGTACTTC.

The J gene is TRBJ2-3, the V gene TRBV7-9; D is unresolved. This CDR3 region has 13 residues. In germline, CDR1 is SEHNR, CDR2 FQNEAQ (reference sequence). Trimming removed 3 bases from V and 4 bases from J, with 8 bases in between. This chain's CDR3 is CASSLTSADTQYF. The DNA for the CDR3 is TGTGCCAGCAGCTTGACGTCTGCAGATACGCAGTATTTT.

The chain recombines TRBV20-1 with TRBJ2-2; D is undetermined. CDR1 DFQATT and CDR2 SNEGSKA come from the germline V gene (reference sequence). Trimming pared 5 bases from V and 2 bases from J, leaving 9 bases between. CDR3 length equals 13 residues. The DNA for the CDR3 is TGCAGTGCTTCAAAATCAAACACCGGGGAGCTGTTTTTT. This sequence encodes CSASKSNTGELFF.

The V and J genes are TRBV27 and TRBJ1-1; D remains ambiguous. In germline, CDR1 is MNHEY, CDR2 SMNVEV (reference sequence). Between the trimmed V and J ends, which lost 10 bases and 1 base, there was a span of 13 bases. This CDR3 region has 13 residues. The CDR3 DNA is TGTGCCACCCGACGGAGGGCGAACACTGAAGCTTTCTTT. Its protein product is CATRRRANTEAFF.

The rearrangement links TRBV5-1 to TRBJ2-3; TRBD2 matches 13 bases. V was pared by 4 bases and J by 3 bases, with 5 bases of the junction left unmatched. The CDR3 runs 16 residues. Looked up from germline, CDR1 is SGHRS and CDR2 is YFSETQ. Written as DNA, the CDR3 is TGCGCCAGCAGCCCCGGGACTAGCGGGGCAACAGATACGCAGTATTTT. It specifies CASSPGTSGATDTQYF.

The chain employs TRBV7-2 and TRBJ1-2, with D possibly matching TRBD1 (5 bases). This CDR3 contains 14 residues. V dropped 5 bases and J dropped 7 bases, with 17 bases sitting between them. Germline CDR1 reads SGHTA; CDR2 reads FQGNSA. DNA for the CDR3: TGTGCCAGCAGCATCCTGGGGGGGGGTGTTGGCTACACCTTC. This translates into CASSILGGGVGYTF.